What follows are 31 T cell receptor beta chains derived from one specimen sequenced in a study of shared clonotypes between healthy human individuals (TCRdb year 2020). The method was the immunoSEQ multiplex PCR assay. TCRdb carries this immuneACCESS record with in-frame sequences only. Its versions omit some clonotypes, under half of them owing to an unresolved V gene in the studies checked, with the rest unexplained. In all, the sample holds some 2,400,000 clones, and approximately 96% of those were seen once. The ten biggest clones cover about 0.13% of the sample. Sequencing was carried out using naive CD4+ T cells sorted from blood. The cell subset or site label on this specimen signifies: CD45RA+ positively selected. Receptor source: a man younger than 35 in good health.

This clone was seen a few times. The chain links TRBV28 to TRBJ1-4, with D tentatively TRBD1 (6 bases). V lost 3 bases to trimming and J lost 0 bases, with 11 bases between them. The germline V gene encodes CDR1 MDHEN and CDR2 SYDVKM. The CDR3 consists of 16 residues. DNA for the CDR3: TGTGCCAGCAGTTTTGACAGGATTGCAACTAATGAAAAACTGTTTTTT. Its protein is CASSFDRIATNEKLFF. The full variable domain, with the rest looked up from reference TRBV28 and TRBJ1-4, is DVKVTQSSRYLVKRTGEKVFLECVQDMDHENMFWYRQDPGLGLRLIYFSYDVKMKEKGDIPEGYSVSREKKERFSLILESASTNQTSMYLCASSFDRIATNEKLFFGSGTQLSVL.

The chain employs TRBV2 and TRBJ2-7; perhaps TRBD1 as D (5 bases). The CDR3 is 12 amino acids. V shed 5 bases and J shed 3 bases, with 8 bases lying between them. Per germline, CDR1 SNHLY and CDR2 FYNNEI. The DNA for the CDR3 is TGTGCCAGCAGTCAGACAGACTACGAGCAGTACTTC. It specifies CASSQTDYEQYF.

The gene calls are TRBV27 and TRBJ2-1; unclear D gene. The CDR3 has 11 residues. Germline V gene data show CDR1 as MNHEY and CDR2 as SMNVEV (reference sequence). V dropped 6 bases and J dropped 7 bases, with 7 bases sitting between them. The CDR3 here is CASSYVNEQFF. CDR3 bases: TGTGCCAGCAGCTACGTTAATGAGCAGTTCTTC.

V usage is TRBV27 and J usage is TRBJ2-1; 7 bases agree with TRBD2. The CDR3 runs to 15 residues. The J segment lost 7 bases and the V segment lost 5 bases, leaving 11 bases of the junction unmatched. The germline V gene encodes CDR1 MNHEY and CDR2 SMNVEV (reference sequence). CDR3 sequence: CASSPPGRGVNEQFF. The CDR3 DNA reads as TGTGCCAGCAGTCCCCCGGGACGGGGGGTGAATGAGCAGTTCTTC.

The chain has TRBV15 and TRBJ1-5, with D possibly matching TRBD1 (6 bases). In germline, CDR1 is LNHNV, CDR2 YYDKDF (reference sequence). This CDR3 has 16 residues. The V end was cut by 0 bases, the J end by 4 bases, with 13 bases between. The DNA of the CDR3 is TGTGCCACCAGCAGAGACCCGACAGGAGGGAATCAGCCCCAGCATTTT. Amino acid sequence: CATSRDPTGGNQPQHF.

For this clone: Different DNA sequences within this sample yield the same CDR3. The CDR3 reads CASSGRGNTGELFF. CDR3 coding DNA: TGTGCCAGCAGCGGTCGCGGGAACACCGGGGAGCTGTTTTTT. The chain couples TRBV9 to TRBJ2-2; no reliable D call. Trimming stripped 3 bases from V and 1 base from J, with 7 bases between. CDR1 and CDR2 from the germline V gene are SGDLS and YYNGEE. The CDR3 has 14 amino acids.

The chain couples TRBV5-1 to TRBJ2-7, with D uncertain. The germline V and J ends were trimmed by 1 base and 0 bases, with 11 bases remaining between them. Germline V lookup: CDR1 SGHRS, CDR2 YFSETQ. The CDR3 loop spans 15 amino acids. CDR3 in DNA: TGCGCCAGCAGCTTGCTCGACACGAGCTCCTACGAGCAGTACTTC. It specifies CASSLLDTSSYEQYF.

The chain links TRBV29-1 to TRBJ1-1; TRBD1 matches 8 bases. The CDR3 loop spans 14 amino acids. Germline CDR1 and CDR2: SQVTM and ANQGSEA. The V segment lost 6 bases and the J segment 5 bases; nucleotides outside the gene matches: 11. The chain's CDR3 is CSVSGQGFVTEAFF. The CDR3 DNA reads TGCAGCGTGTCCGGACAGGGTTTCGTAACTGAAGCTTTCTTT.

This rearrangement joins TRBV7-2 to TRBJ1-1; weak D call: TRBD1 (6 bases). CDR3 length: 13 residues. V lost 5 bases, J lost 4 bases, and 11 bases lay in between. Germline V gene sequence: CDR1 SGHTA, CDR2 FQGNSA. For the CDR3, the DNA is TGTGCCAGCAGCGCAACAGGGATCACTGAAGCTTTCTTT. It yields the protein CASSATGITEAFF.

This chain links TRBV28 with TRBJ2-2; 12 positions match TRBD2. Germline values: CDR1 MDHEN, CDR2 SYDVKM. Trimming took 4 bases from V and 1 from J; bases not matched to a gene: 13. The CDR3 covers 20 residues. In DNA, the CDR3 is TGTGCCAGCAGTTCAACGTGGACTAGCGGGGCCCAATTGAACACCGGGGAGCTGTTTTTT. Translating it yields CASSSTWTSGAQLNTGELFF.

The V gene is TRBV28, the J gene TRBJ1-1; TRBD1 might be the D (6 bases). The V end was cut by 3 bases, the J end by 4 bases, with 18 bases between. Germline loops: CDR1 MDHEN, CDR2 SYDVKM. The CDR3 sequence is 16 residues long. The DNA for the CDR3 is TGTGCCAGCAGTTTTCGCGCTATGGGGGCTGGCACTGAAGCTTTCTTT. This gives the protein CASSFRAMGAGTEAFF. The variable domain in full, completed from reference TRBV28 and TRBJ1-1, reads DVKVTQSSRYLVKRTGEKVFLECVQDMDHENMFWYRQDPGLGLRLIYFSYDVKMKEKGDIPEGYSVSREKKERFSLILESASTNQTSMYLCASSFRAMGAGTEAFFGQGTRLTVV.

V is TRBV11-2 and J is TRBJ1-3, with TRBD1 matching 7 bases. V dropped 5 bases and J dropped 0; count of bases not matched to a gene: 7. Per germline, CDR1 SGHAT and CDR2 FQNNGV. This CDR3 comprises 16 residues. CDR3 DNA: TGTGCCAGCAGCCTTAACAGGGGAAGCTCTGGAAACACCATATATTTT. Translating it yields CASSLNRGSSGNTIYF.

The rearrangement links TRBV4-1 to TRBJ2-5, with D hard to call. The CDR3 extends over 13 amino acids. From germline, CDR1 is MGHRA and CDR2 YSYEKL. The ends were cut back, 1 base at V and 5 bases at J, with 8 bases in the middle. For the CDR3, the DNA is TGCGCCAGCAGCCAAGCTACCCCGGAGACCCAGTACTTC. Protein sequence: CASSQATPETQYF.

The chain combines TRBV27 with TRBJ2-5, with 12 positions matching TRBD2. The CDR3 is 14 residues long. The germline gives CDR1 MNHEY, CDR2 SMNVEV (reference sequence). The J segment lost 5 bases and the V segment lost 10 bases, leaving 8 bases of the junction unmatched. The CDR3 DNA reads TGTGCCACCGCGACTAGCGGGAGTGGGGAGACCCAGTACTTC. Translation gives CATATSGSGETQYF.

The J gene is TRBJ2-3, the V gene TRBV5-4; the match to TRBD1 covers 9 bases. The ends lost 4 bases at V and 3 bases at J; junction bases unmatched: 15. Germline V gene data show CDR1 as SGHNT and CDR2 as YYREEE (reference sequence). This CDR3 has 18 amino acids. CDR3 protein: CASSQTQWTGVKTDTQYF. DNA for the CDR3: TGTGCCAGCAGCCAAACTCAATGGACAGGGGTCAAGACAGATACGCAGTATTTT.

On this clone itself: The junction differs from germline at one of its ends, possibly a read error. J is TRBJ2-2 and V is TRBV7-7; D uncertain. CDR1 and CDR2 (germline): SSHAT, FNYEAQ (reference sequence). The CDR3 has 13 residues. The chain's CDR3 is CASSTQITGELFF. The CDR3 DNA sequence: TGTGCTAGCAGCACACAGATTACCGGGGAGCTGTTTTTT.

V usage is TRBV5-4 and J usage is TRBJ1-2, with D possibly being TRBD1 (6 bases). The CDR3 contains 17 residues. CDR1 and CDR2 (germline): SGHNT, YYREEE (reference sequence). V shed 0 bases and J shed 6 bases, with 21 bases lying between them. The CDR3 reads CASSLGVQGLSVHGYTF. In nucleotides, the CDR3 is TGTGCCAGCAGCTTGGGGGTTCAGGGGCTGTCAGTCCATGGCTACACCTTC.

The rearrangement joins TRBV15 to TRBJ1-6; 7 bases fit TRBD1. The V gene end was trimmed by 1 base and the J gene end by 6 bases; junction bases not matched to a gene: 6. The CDR3 length is 16 residues. Germline V gives CDR1 LNHNV, CDR2 YYDKDF (reference sequence). The CDR3 protein is CATSRVGQASNSPLHF. CDR3 DNA sequence: TGTGCCACCAGCAGAGTCGGACAGGCTTCTAATTCACCCCTCCACTTT.

V gene TRBV5-1 combines with J gene TRBJ2-2; D may be TRBD2 (5 bases). This CDR3 contains 14 residues. Germline assignment: CDR1 SGHRS and CDR2 YFSETQ. The ends were cut back, 6 bases at V and 6 bases at J, with 15 bases in the middle. CDR3 coding DNA: TGCGCCAGCACCCAACTTCCCGGGGCCGGGGAGCTGTTTTTT. The encoded protein is CASTQLPGAGELFF.

V is TRBV9 and J is TRBJ1-4; 11 positions agree with TRBD1. This CDR3 contains 18 residues. The trim removed 3 bases at V and 4 bases at J, leaving 11 bases unmatched. Germline V gives CDR1 SGDLS, CDR2 YYNGEE. CDR3 DNA sequence: TGTGCCAGCAGCGCCCAAATCGGGACAGGGGGGAGTAATGAAAAACTGTTTTTT. It yields the protein CASSAQIGTGGSNEKLFF.

The CDR3 spells CASSLGWLWETQYF. CDR3 coding DNA: TGTGCCAGCAGCTTAGGGTGGTTGTGGGAGACCCAGTACTTC. V gene TRBV7-9 combines with J gene TRBJ2-5; no firm D call. The germline V gene encodes CDR1 SEHNR and CDR2 FQNEAQ (reference sequence). The CDR3 has 14 residues. Trimming cost V 1 base and J 5 bases, with 11 bases left between them.

The chain couples TRBV5-1 to TRBJ2-2, with D perhaps being TRBD1 or TRBD2 (5 bases each). The germline V gene encodes CDR1 SGHRS and CDR2 YFSETQ. The CDR3 runs 15 residues. The V and J ends lost 4 bases and 2 bases respectively, with 12 bases between them. CDR3: CASSKGPDNTGELFF. CDR3 nucleotides: TGCGCCAGCAGCAAGGGACCGGATAACACCGGGGAGCTGTTTTTT.

The CDR3 here is CASSPPGGGYGYTF. In DNA, the CDR3 is TGTGCCAGCAGCCCCCCTGGGGGCGGCTATGGCTACACCTTC. The V and J genes are TRBV13 and TRBJ1-2; maybe TRBD1 (6 bases). V gave up 5 bases and J gave up 4 bases, with 14 bases separating them. CDR1 is PRHDT and CDR2 is FYEKMQ in the germline V gene (reference sequence). This CDR3 has 14 residues.

This chain connects TRBV30 to TRBJ2-1; weak D call: TRBD2 (5 bases). The CDR3 is 17 amino acids. The V end lost 1 base, the J end lost 0 bases, and 16 bases lay between the germline ends. CDR1 is GTSNPN, CDR2 SVGIG, per germline (reference sequence). Here the CDR3 DNA reads TGTGCCTGGAGTGAAACGTTGCGGGCGAGCTCCTACAATGAGCAGTTCTTC. The encoded protein is CAWSETLRASSYNEQFF.

This clone appeared a single time. V and J are TRBV7-9 and TRBJ1-6; possibly TRBD1 for D (5 bases). Trimming stripped 10 bases from V and 0 bases from J, with 19 bases between. Germline CDR1 reads SEHNR; CDR2 reads FQNEAQ (reference sequence). The CDR3 runs to 17 residues. CDR3 DNA: TGTGCCATCCACGTCTCGGGACCCAGCTCCTATAATTCACCCCTCCACTTT. This encodes CAIHVSGPSSYNSPLHF.

This chain links TRBV6-5 with TRBJ1-5; D unclear. This CDR3 region has 13 residues. The ends were cut back, 5 bases at V and 4 bases at J, with 9 bases in the middle. Germline CDR1 and CDR2: MNHEY and SVGAGI. The CDR3 sequence is CASSESGNQPQHF. CDR3 coding DNA: TGTGCCAGCAGTGAATCGGGGAATCAGCCCCAGCATTTT.

This chain links TRBV9 with TRBJ1-2, with D uncertain. Looked up from germline, CDR1 is SGDLS and CDR2 is YYNGEE. The CDR3 has 13 amino acids. With 4 bases removed from V and 8 bases from J, the gap between germline ends came to 15 bases. The CDR3 region has the DNA TGTGCCAGCAGCCCCTTCCAGGACCACGGCTACACCTTC. Its translation: CASSPFQDHGYTF.

This chain joins TRBV11-3 and TRBJ2-1; 11 nucleotides align to TRBD2. After removal of 0 bases from V and 5 bases from J, the junction contained 0 bases not matched to a gene. The CDR3 extends over 15 amino acids. Germline CDR1 SGHNT, CDR2 YENEEA. CDR3 nucleotides: TGTGCCAGCAGCTTAGAACTAGCGGGGGACAATGAGCAGTTCTTC. This encodes CASSLELAGDNEQFF. Based on the CDR3 plus reference TRBV11-3 and TRBJ2-1, the full variable domain is EAGVVQSPRYKIIEKKQPVAFWCNPISGHNTLYWYLQNLGQGPELLIRYENEEAVDDSQLPKDRFSAERLKGVDSTLKIQPAELGDSAVYLCASSLELAGDNEQFFGPGTRLTVL.

V is TRBV5-1 and J is TRBJ2-1, with 13 nucleotides matching TRBD2. J lost 4 bases, V lost 4 bases, and 5 bases had no gene match. Germline CDR1 is SGHRS and CDR2 is YFSETQ. The CDR3 consists of 16 residues. This CDR3 is CASSPRTSGGYNEQFF. The CDR3 DNA follows: TGCGCCAGCAGCCCCCGGACTAGCGGGGGTTACAATGAGCAGTTCTTC. The complete variable domain, with remaining parts taken from reference TRBV5-1 and TRBJ2-1, reads KAGVTQTPRYLIKTRGQQVTLSCSPISGHRSVSWYQQTPGQGLQFLFEYFSETQRNKGNFPGRFSGRQFSNSRSEMNVSTLELGDSALYLCASSPRTSGGYNEQFFGPGTRLTVL.

The V call is TRBV11-2, the J call TRBJ1-5, with D perhaps TRBD1 (5 bases). Germline V lookup: CDR1 SGHAT, CDR2 FQNNGV. CDR3 length equals 14 residues. V was trimmed by 3 bases and J by 5 bases, leaving 11 bases between them. This CDR3 reads CASSFGQGDQPQHF. CDR3 in DNA: TGTGCCAGCAGCTTTGGGCAGGGTGATCAGCCCCAGCATTTT.

V usage is TRBV7-8 and J usage is TRBJ2-7; D is uncertain. Trimming cost V 5 bases and J 6 bases, with 8 bases left between them. The CDR3 has 11 residues. CDR1 is SGHVS, CDR2 FQNEAQ, per germline. The CDR3 reads CASSQVSEQYF. DNA of the CDR3: TGTGCCAGCAGCCAAGTCTCCGAGCAGTACTTC.